This T cell receptor (beta chain) was sequenced in a study of regulatory T cells in long-lasting Graves disease. The V gene's germline CDR1 is MDHEN and CDR2 SYDVKM. The V segment lost 7 bases and the J segment 0 bases; nucleotides outside the gene matches: 8. The CDR3 sequence is 16 residues long. The table lists this clonotype with many counts. The time point: newly diagnosed GD, antithyroid drugs for less than 3 months. Researchers made the TCR library from RNA that was extracted from PBMCs. A roughly 10-milliliter sample of peripheral blood was drawn into EDTA tubes. Construction of TCR beta libraries relied on iRepertoire HTBI primers and on Arm-PCR targeting CDR3 regions. A single record per CDR3 protein comes from TCRdb applying MiXCR to the multiplex PCR reads. The data hold roughly 400,000 distinct CDR3 sequences, with about a sixth observed a single time. A further study also used this sample, focusing on T cells in Graves' hyperthyroidism and ophthalmopathy. This second study notes: Ophthalmopathy was separated from stable hyperthyroidism by a 13 V-J model.

Here the sequenced sample was peripheral blood mononuclear cells (PBMCs), taken at new diagnosis, from a patient treated with antithyroid drugs. The sequence came from a woman aged 18-29 years with Graves disease. The rearrangement links TRBV28 to TRBJ2-5; 10 bases fit TRBD2. The CDR3: CASTQDSGGYQETQYF. CDR3 bases: TGTGCCAGCACTCAAGATAGCGGGGGGTACCAAGAGACCCAGTACTTC.